The T cell receptor beta chain under discussion was sequenced for a study of blood T cells in healthy people across ages. Then a second PCR, running roughly 6 to 11 cycles, was carried out with a sample-barcoded 5' primer and a J-beta primer mix. A 12-random-nucleotide template-switch adaptor tagged each cDNA molecule. Each CDR3 protein gets one entry after TCRdb re-called the 5' RACE reads with MiXCR. Here the sample spans about 830,000 distinct CDR3 sequences, approximately 65% being singletons. CDR1 is SGHRS and CDR2 is YFSETQ in the germline V gene. Trimming at V came to 1 base and at J to 1 base, leaving 3 bases not matched to a gene. The length of the CDR3 is 17 residues. Findings and limits, study-wide: Shifts in expanded clonotypes may have been confounded by donor CMV status, which was unknown.

A note on this clonotype: Antigen unknown.

Each sample yielded at least 5.5 micrograms of PBMC total RNA. This chain connects TRBV5-1 to TRBJ2-6; 9 bases agree with TRBD1. This clonotype was obtained from a man younger than 45 in good health. Specimen: blood. The CDR3 DNA reads as TGCGCCAGCAGCTTGAACAGGGGGCGATCTGGGGCCAACGTCCTGACTTTC. Protein: CASSLNRGRSGANVLTF.